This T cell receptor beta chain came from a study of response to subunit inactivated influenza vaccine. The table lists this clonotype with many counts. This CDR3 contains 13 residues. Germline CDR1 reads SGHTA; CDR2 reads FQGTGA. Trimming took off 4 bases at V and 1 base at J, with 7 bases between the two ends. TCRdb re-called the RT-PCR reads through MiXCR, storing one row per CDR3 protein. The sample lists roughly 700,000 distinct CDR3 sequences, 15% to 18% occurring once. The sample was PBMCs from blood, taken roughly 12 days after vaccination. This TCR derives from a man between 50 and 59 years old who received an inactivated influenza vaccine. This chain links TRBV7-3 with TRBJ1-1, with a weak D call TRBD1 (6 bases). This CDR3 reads CASSWGANTEAFF. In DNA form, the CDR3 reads TGTGCCAGCAGCTGGGGGGCGAACACTGAAGCTTTCTTT.